These 12 T cell receptor beta chains originate from one sample sequenced in a study of T cells in Graves' hyperthyroidism and ophthalmopathy. Amplification targeted TCR beta CDR3 regions from RNA transcripts. The TCR CDR3 first-round RT-PCR relied on the HTBI primer set. MiXCR, run by TCRdb on the multiplex PCR reads, gives a single entry per CDR3 protein. Of about 380,000 distinct CDR3 sequences listed, about 18% are singletons. Material: blood. The receptors were gathered from a man younger than 35 with Graves' ophthalmopathy.

This clonotype was counted at least ten times. The chain recombines TRBV12-3 or TRBV12-4 with TRBJ1-1; D gene uncertain. Trimming pared 6 bases from V and 7 bases from J, leaving 18 bases between. The CDR3 runs 14 residues. The CDR3 spells CASSPHAGDHEAFF. CDR3 DNA: TGTGCCAGCAGCCCCCATGCAGGAGACCATGAAGCTTTCTTT.

The rearrangement joins TRBV11-2 to TRBJ2-3; 8 bases are a match to TRBD2. In germline, CDR1 is SGHAT, CDR2 FQNNGV. The J segment lost 3 bases and the V segment lost 3 bases, leaving 8 bases of the junction unmatched. The CDR3 is 16 amino acids. In nucleotides, the CDR3 is TGTGCCAGCAGCTTTAGTATAGCGGGGAGAACAGATACGCAGTATTTT. Translated: CASSFSIAGRTDTQYF.

The V call is TRBV7-2, the J call TRBJ2-3, with D perhaps TRBD2 (5 bases). CDR3 length: 14 residues. V lost 1 base, J lost 2 bases, and 7 bases lay in between. Germline V lookup: CDR1 SGHTA, CDR2 FQGNSA. As DNA, the CDR3 is TGTACCAGCAGCTTAGGCGGGTCCACAGATACGCAGTATTTT. This gives the protein CTSSLGGSTDTQYF.

At least ten counts were recorded for this clonotype. The chain employs TRBV3-1 and TRBJ1-3; D uncertain. This CDR3 comprises 14 residues. Germline CDR1 is LGHDT and CDR2 is YNNKEL (reference sequence). Deletions cut 4 bases from V and 0 bases from J, with 7 bases between. In nucleotides, the CDR3 is TGTGCCAGCAGCCTCGGGGACTCTGGAAACACCATATATTTT. It specifies CASSLGDSGNTIYF.

This clonotype was picked up many times. J is TRBJ1-4 and V is TRBV6-1; D uncertain. V was trimmed by 5 bases and J by 8 bases, leaving 12 bases between them. Germline V CDR1 and CDR2: MNHNS, SASEGT. CDR3 size: 13 residues. This CDR3 is CASSLFTTEKLFF. Here the CDR3 DNA reads TGTGCCAGCAGTCTGTTCACGACGGAAAAACTGTTTTTT.

The sample holds many counts of this clonotype. The genes are TRBV3-1 and TRBJ1-1, with a weak D call TRBD1 (6 bases). The CDR3 has 14 amino acids. Germline-derived CDR1 and CDR2 are LGHDT and YNNKEL (reference sequence). Trimming took off 4 bases at V and 3 bases at J, with 12 bases between the two ends. CDR3 nucleotides: TGTGCCAGCAGCCCGAGGAGGGGGGACACTGAAGCTTTCTTT. Its protein product is CASSPRRGDTEAFF.

Many counts were recorded for this clonotype. The chain is built from TRBV2 and TRBJ2-7, with D perhaps TRBD1 (5 bases). V was shortened by 3 bases and J by 2 bases, with 8 bases between the two germline ends. Germline V gene lookup returns CDR1 SNHLY and CDR2 FYNNEI. This CDR3 region has 13 residues. This chain's CDR3 is CASSDRAPYEQYF. For the CDR3, the DNA is TGTGCCAGCAGTGACAGGGCCCCCTACGAGCAGTACTTC.

The chain joins TRBV9 to TRBJ2-5; D possibly corresponds to TRBD2 (5 bases). Deletions cut 0 bases from V and 2 bases from J, with 11 bases between. This CDR3 has 15 residues. Per the germline V gene, CDR1 is SGDLS and CDR2 is YYNGEE. The CDR3 loop is CASSVAMGEQETQYF. The CDR3 DNA is TGTGCCAGCAGCGTAGCAATGGGAGAACAAGAGACCCAGTACTTC. The variable domain in full, with the rest retrieved from reference TRBV9 and TRBJ2-5, is DSGVTQTPKHLITATGQRVTLRCSPRSGDLSVYWYQQSLDQGLQFLIQYYNGEERAKGNILERFSAQQFPDLHSELNLSSLELGDSALYFCASSVAMGEQETQYFGPGTRLLVL.

The V gene is TRBV28, the J gene TRBJ2-1; 9 bases line up with TRBD1. The V gene's germline CDR1 is MDHEN and CDR2 SYDVKM. Losses at the gene ends were 2 bases for V and 5 bases for J; bases not matched to a gene: 1. The CDR3 is 14 amino acids. The CDR3 loop is CASSLGDRDNEQFF. The CDR3 DNA is TGTGCCAGCAGTTTAGGGGACAGGGACAATGAGCAGTTCTTC.

This clonotype was counted many times. The rearrangement uses TRBV20-1 and TRBJ1-5; no firm D call. Looked up from germline, CDR1 is DFQATT and CDR2 is SNEGSKA (reference sequence). This CDR3 has 15 residues. The V end was cut by 2 bases, the J end by 4 bases, with 15 bases between. CDR3 nucleotide sequence: TGCAGTGCTAGATCTTCTCCGGGCCAGAATCAGCCCCAGCATTTT. It yields the protein CSARSSPGQNQPQHF.

As concerns this clonotype: A much larger clone sits a single nucleotide away, making a read error possible. V and J are TRBV12-3 or TRBV12-4 and TRBJ2-7; tentative D call: TRBD2 (6 bases). The V end was cut by 5 bases, the J end by 7 bases, with 21 bases between. CDR3 length: 15 residues. The CDR3 DNA is TGTGCCAGCAGTCTCGGGGGACCCGCCGGCCATGAGCAGTACTTC. Residues: CASSLGGPAGHEQYF.

Only a few counts were recorded for this clonotype. The rearrangement joins TRBV19 to TRBJ1-1; perhaps TRBD1 as D (6 bases). The CDR3 extends over 13 amino acids. CDR1 is LNHDA, CDR2 SQIVND, per germline (reference sequence). Trimming cost V 4 bases and J 4 bases, with 10 bases left between them. CDR3 DNA: TGTGCCAGTAGTAAACAGGGAGGCACTGAAGCTTTCTTT. Translation gives CASSKQGGTEAFF. Combining the CDR3 with reference TRBV19 and TRBJ1-1 gives the whole variable domain DGGITQSPKYLFRKEGQNVTLSCEQNLNHDAMYWYRQDPGQGLRLIYYSQIVNDFQKGDIAEGYSVSREKKESFPLTVTSAQKNPTAFYLCASSKQGGTEAFFGQGTRLTVV.